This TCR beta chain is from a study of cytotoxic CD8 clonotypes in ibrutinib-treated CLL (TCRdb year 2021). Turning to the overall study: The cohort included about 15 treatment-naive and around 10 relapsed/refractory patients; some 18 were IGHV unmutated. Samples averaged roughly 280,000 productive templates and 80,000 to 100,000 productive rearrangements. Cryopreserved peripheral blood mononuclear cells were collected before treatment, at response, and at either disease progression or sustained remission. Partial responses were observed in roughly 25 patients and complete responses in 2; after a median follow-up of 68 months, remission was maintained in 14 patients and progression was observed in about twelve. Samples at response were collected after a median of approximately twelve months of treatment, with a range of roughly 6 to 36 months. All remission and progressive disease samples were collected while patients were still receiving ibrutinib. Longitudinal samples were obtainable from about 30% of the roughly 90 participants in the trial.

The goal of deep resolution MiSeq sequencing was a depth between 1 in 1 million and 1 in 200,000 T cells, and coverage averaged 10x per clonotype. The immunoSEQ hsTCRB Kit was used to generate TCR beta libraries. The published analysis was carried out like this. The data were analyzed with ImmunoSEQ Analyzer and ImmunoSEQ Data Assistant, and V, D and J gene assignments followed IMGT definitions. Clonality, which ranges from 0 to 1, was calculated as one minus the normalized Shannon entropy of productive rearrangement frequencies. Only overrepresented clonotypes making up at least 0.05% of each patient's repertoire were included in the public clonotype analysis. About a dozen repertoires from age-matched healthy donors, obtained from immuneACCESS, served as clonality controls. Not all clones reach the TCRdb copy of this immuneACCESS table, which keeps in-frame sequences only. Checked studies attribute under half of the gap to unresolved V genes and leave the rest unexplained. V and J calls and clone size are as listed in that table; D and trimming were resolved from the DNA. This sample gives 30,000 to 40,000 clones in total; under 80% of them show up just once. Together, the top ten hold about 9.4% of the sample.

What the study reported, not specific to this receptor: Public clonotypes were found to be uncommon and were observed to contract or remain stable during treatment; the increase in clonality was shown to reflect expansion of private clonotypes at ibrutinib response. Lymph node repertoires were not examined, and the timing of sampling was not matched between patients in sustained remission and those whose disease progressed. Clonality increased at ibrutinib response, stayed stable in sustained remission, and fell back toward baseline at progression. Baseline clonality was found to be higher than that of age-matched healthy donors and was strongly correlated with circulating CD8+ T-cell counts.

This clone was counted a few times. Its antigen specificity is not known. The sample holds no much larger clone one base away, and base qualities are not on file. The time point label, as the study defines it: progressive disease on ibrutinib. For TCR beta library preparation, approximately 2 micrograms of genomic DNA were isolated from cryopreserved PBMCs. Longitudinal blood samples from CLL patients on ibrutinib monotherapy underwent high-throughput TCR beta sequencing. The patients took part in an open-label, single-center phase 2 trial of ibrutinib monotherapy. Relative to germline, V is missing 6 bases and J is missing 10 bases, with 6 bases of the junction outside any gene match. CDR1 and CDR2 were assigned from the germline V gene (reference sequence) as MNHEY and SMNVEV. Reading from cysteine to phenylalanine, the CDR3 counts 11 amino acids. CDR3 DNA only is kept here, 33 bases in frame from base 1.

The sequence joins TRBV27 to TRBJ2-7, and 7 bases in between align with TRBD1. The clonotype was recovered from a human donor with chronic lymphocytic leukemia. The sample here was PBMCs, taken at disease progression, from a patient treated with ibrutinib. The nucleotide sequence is TGTGCCAGCAGCATCGACAGGGTACAGTACTTC. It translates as CASSIDRVQYF.